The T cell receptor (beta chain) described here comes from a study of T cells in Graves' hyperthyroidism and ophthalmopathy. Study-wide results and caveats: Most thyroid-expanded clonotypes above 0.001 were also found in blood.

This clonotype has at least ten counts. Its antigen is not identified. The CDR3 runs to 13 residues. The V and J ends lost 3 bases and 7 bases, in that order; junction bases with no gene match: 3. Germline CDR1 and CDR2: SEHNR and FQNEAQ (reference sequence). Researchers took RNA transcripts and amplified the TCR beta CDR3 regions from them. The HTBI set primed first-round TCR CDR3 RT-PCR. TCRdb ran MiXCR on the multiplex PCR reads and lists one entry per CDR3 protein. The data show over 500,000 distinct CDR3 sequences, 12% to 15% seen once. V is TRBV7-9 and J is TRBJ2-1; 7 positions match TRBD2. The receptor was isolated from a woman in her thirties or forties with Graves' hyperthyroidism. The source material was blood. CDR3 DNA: TGTGCCAGCAGCTTGCGCGGGAGTAATGAGCAGTTCTTC. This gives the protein CASSLRGSNEQFF.